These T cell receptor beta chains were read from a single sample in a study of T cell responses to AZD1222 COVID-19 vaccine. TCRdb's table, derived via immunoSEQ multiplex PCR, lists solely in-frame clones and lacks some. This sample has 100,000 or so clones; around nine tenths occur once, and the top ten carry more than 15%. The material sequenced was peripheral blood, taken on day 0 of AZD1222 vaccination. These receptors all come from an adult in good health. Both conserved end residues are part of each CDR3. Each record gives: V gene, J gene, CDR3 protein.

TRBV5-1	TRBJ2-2	CASSFFARDGYSNTGELFF
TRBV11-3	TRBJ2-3	CASSPVLAGPSTDTQYF
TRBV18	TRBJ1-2	CASSPPLQGSGYTF
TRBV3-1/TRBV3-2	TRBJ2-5	CASSSTGGETQYF
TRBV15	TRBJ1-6	CATSRGEGFPYNSPLHF
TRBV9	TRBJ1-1	CASRNQGNTEAFF
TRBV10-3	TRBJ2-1	CAISDSSDSYNEQFF
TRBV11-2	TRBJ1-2	CASSPRDRGYTF
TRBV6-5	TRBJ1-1	CASSYSGLSEAFF
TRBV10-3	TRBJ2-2	CAISERTGDGGELFF
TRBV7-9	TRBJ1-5	CASSLYGEQPQHF